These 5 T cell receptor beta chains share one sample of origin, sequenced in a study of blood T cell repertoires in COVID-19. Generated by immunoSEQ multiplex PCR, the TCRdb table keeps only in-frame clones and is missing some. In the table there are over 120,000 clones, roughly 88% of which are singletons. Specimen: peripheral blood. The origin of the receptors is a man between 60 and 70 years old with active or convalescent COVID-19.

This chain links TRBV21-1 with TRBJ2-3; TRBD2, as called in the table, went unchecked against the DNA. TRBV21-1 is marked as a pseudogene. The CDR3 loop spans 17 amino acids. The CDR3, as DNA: TGTGCCAGCAGCTTTACCAGGCCGCGGGACCGCACAGATACGCAGTATTTT. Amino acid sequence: CASSFTRPRDRTDTQYF.

CDR3 nucleotides: TGCGCCAGCCCAGACTCTTGGGAGGCGGAGGCCCCCGGAGAGACCCAGTACTTC. Translated: CASPDSWEAEAPGETQYF. The gene calls are TRBV10-1 and TRBJ2-5; a possible D gene is TRBD2 (6 bases). Trimming removed 8 bases from V and 4 bases from J, with 29 bases in between. This CDR3 spans 18 amino acids. Germline V gives CDR1 WNHNN, CDR2 SYGVQD (reference sequence).

The CDR3 spells CASIQGPYSNQPQHF. In nucleotides, the CDR3 is TGTGCCAGTATACAGGGCCCCTATAGCAATCAGCCCCAGCATTTT. The chain joins TRBV19 to TRBJ1-5, with D perhaps TRBD1 (6 bases). V lost 7 bases and J 0 bases, leaving 13 bases between the germline ends. This CDR3 has 15 amino acids. Germline CDR1 and CDR2: LNHDA and SQIVND (reference sequence).

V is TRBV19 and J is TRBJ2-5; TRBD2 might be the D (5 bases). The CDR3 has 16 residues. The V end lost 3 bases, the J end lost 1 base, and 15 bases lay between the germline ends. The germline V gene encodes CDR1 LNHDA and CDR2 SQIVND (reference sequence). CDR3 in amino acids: CASSITGIGPQETQYF. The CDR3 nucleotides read TGTGCCAGTAGTATTACGGGGATTGGGCCCCAAGAGACCCAGTACTTC.

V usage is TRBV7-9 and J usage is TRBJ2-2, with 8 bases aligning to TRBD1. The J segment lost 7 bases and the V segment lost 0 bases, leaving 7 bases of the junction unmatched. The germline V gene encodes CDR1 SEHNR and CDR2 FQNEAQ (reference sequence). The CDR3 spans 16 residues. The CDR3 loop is CASSLAIGQGGGELFF. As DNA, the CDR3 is TGTGCCAGCAGCTTAGCGATCGGACAGGGAGGCGGGGAGCTGTTTTTT.